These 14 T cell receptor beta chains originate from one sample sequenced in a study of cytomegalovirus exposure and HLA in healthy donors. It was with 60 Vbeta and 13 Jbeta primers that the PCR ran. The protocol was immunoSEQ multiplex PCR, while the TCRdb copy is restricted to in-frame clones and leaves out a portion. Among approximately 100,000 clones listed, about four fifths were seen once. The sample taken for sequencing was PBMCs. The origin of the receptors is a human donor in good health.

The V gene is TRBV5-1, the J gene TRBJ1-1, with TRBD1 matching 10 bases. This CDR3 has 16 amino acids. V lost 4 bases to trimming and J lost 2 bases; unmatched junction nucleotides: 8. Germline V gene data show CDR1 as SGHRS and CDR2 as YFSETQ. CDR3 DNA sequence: TGCGCCAGCAGCGACCGACAGGGGGCGGCTAACACTGAAGCTTTCTTT. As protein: CASSDRQGAANTEAFF.

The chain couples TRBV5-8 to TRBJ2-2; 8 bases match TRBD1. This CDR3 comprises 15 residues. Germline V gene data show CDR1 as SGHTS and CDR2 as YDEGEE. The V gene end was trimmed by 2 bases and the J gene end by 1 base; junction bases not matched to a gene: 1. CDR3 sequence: CASSFDRGNTGELFF. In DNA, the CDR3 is TGTGCCAGCAGCTTCGACAGGGGGAACACCGGGGAGCTGTTTTTT.

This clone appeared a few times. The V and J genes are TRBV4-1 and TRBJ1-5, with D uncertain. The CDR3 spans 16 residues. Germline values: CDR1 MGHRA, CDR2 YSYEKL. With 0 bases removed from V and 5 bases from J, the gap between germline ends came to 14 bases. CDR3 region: CASSQERGRSHQPQHF. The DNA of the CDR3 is TGCGCCAGCAGCCAAGAGAGAGGGAGGAGCCATCAGCCCCAGCATTTT.

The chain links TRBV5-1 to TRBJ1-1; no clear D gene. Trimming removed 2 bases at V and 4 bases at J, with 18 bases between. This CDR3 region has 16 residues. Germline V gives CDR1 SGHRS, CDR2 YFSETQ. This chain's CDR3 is CASSLGLLGGSTEAFF. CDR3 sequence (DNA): TGCGCCAGCAGCTTAGGATTACTCGGTGGGAGCACTGAAGCTTTCTTT. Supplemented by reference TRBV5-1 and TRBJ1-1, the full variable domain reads KAGVTQTPRYLIKTRGQQVTLSCSPISGHRSVSWYQQTPGQGLQFLFEYFSETQRNKGNFPGRFSGRQFSNSRSEMNVSTLELGDSALYLCASSLGLLGGSTEAFFGQGTRLTVV.

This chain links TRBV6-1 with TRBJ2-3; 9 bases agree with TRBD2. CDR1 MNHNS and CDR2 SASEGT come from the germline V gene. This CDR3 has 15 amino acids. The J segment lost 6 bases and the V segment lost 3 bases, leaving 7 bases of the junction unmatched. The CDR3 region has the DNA TGTGCCAGCAGTGACCAGGGACTAGCAGGGGATACGCAGTATTTT. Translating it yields CASSDQGLAGDTQYF.

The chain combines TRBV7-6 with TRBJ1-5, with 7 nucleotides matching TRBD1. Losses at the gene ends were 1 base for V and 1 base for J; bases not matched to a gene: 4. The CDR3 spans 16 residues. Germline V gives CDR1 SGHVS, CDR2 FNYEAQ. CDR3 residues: CASSLGTGASNQPQHF. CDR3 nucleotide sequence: TGTGCCAGCAGCTTAGGAACAGGGGCCAGCAATCAGCCCCAGCATTTT.

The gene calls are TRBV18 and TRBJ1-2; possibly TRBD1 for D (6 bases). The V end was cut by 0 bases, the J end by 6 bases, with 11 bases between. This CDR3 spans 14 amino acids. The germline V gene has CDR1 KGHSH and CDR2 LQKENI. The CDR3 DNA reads TGTGCCAGCTCACCACCGTTTGGGGGCAATGGCTACACCTTC. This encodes CASSPPFGGNGYTF.

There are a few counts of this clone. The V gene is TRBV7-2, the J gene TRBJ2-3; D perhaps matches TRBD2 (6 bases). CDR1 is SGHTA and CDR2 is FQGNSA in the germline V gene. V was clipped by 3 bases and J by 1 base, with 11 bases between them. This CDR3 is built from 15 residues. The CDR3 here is CASSFGGDRTDTQYF. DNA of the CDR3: TGTGCCAGCAGCTTTGGCGGGGATCGCACAGATACGCAGTATTTT. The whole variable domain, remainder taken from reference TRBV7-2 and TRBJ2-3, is GAGVSQSPSNKVTEKGKDVELRCDPISGHTALYWYRQSLGQGLEFLIYFQGNSAPDKSGLPSDRFSAERTGGSVSTLTIQRTQQEDSAVYLCASSFGGDRTDTQYFGPGTRLTVL.

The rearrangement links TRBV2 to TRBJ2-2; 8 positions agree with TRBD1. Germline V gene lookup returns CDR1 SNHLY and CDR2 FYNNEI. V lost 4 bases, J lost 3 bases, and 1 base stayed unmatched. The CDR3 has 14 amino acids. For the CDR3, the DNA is TGTGCCAGCAGTGGACAGGGGTACACCGGGGAGCTGTTTTTT. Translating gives CASSGQGYTGELFF.

The CDR3 is CAIRGTGAYYGYTF. The CDR3 nucleotides are TGTGCCATCAGGGGGACAGGGGCGTACTATGGCTACACCTTC. J is TRBJ1-2 and V is TRBV10-3; 10 bases map to TRBD1. Germline assignment: CDR1 ENHRY and CDR2 SYGVKD. Trimming took 6 bases from V and 3 from J; bases not matched to a gene: 4. The CDR3 spans 14 residues.

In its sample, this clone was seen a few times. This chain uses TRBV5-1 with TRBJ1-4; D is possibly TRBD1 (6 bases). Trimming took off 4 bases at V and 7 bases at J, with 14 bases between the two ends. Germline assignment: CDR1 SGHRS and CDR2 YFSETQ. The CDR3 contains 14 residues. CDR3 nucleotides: TGCGCCAGCAGCATAGGGGGTAATAGTGAAAAACTGTTTTTT. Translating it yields CASSIGGNSEKLFF.

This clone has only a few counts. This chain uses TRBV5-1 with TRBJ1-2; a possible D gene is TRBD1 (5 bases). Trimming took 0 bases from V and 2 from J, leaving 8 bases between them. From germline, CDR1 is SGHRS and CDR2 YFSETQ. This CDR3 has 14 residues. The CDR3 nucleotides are TGCGCCAGCAGCTTGGGGTCAGGGAACTATGGCTACACCTTC. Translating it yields CASSLGSGNYGYTF.

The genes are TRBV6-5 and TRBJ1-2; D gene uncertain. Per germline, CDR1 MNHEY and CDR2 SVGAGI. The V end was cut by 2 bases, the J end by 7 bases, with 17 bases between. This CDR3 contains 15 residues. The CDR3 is CASSYKPPPPFGYTF. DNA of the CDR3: TGTGCCAGCAGTTACAAGCCCCCCCCGCCTTTTGGCTACACCTTC.

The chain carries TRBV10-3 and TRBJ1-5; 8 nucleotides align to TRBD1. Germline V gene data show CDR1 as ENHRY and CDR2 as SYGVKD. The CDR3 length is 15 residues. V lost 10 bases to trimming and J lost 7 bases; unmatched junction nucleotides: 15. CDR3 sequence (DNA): TGTGCCACCACCGACGGACAGGGTTCTCGGCAGCCCCAGCATTTT. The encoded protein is CATTDGQGSRQPQHF.